These 21 T cell receptor beta chains came from one sample sequenced in a study of beta chain features in type 1 diabetes. Expressed TCRB transcripts were sequenced because the entire RNA isolate underwent reverse transcription. The table came from immunoSEQ multiplex PCR; TCRdb's copy has only in-frame clones and leaves some out. The sample has roughly 25,000 clones, nearly 70% seen once; the top ten hold roughly 2%. Input material: Tregs from blood. These receptors all come from a woman aged 40 to 55 in good health.

CDR3 region: CAISDLVTGGTDTQYF. Here the CDR3 DNA reads TGTGCCATCAGTGATTTGGTGACAGGGGGCACAGATACGCAGTATTTT. The chain carries TRBV10-3 and TRBJ2-3; TRBD1 matches at 8 bases. V gave up 3 bases and J gave up 1 base; unmatched junction bases: 6. The germline V gene encodes CDR1 ENHRY and CDR2 SYGVKD. This CDR3 comprises 16 residues.

The chain links TRBV7-8 to TRBJ2-1; 11 nucleotides line up with TRBD2. Germline V gene lookup returns CDR1 SGHVS and CDR2 FQNEAQ. The J segment lost 2 bases and the V segment lost 3 bases, leaving 0 bases of the junction unmatched. The CDR3 contains 15 residues. This chain's CDR3 is CASSFSGGAYNEQFF. The CDR3 region has the DNA TGTGCCAGCAGCTTTAGCGGGGGGGCCTACAATGAGCAGTTCTTC.

The J gene is TRBJ2-2, the V gene TRBV4-2; D possibly corresponds to TRBD1 (6 bases). Germline CDR1 LGHNA, CDR2 YNFKEQ. The length of the CDR3 is 16 residues. The ends were cut back, 0 bases at V and 9 bases at J, with 17 bases in the middle. The CDR3 reads CASSQDLGARGRELFF. The DNA of the CDR3 is TGTGCCAGCAGCCAAGATTTGGGAGCCAGGGGAAGGGAGCTGTTTTTT.

V is TRBV19 and J is TRBJ1-1, with D perhaps matching TRBD1 (5 bases). The V and J ends lost 6 bases and 0 bases respectively, with 11 bases between them. The CDR3 loop spans 14 amino acids. Germline CDR1 reads LNHDA; CDR2 reads SQIVND (reference sequence). The CDR3 region is CASSSTAMNTEAFF. DNA for the CDR3: TGTGCCAGTAGCTCGACAGCAATGAACACTGAAGCTTTCTTT.

The chain has TRBV6-5 and TRBJ1-2, with 7 nucleotides matching TRBD1. CDR3 length equals 16 residues. After removal of 2 bases from V and 1 base from J, the junction contained 7 bases not matched to a gene. CDR1 is MNHEY, CDR2 SVGAGI, per germline. Here the CDR3 DNA reads TGTGCCAGCAGTTACAGGGGGCGGTTTAGTAACTATGGCTACACCTTC. Amino acids: CASSYRGRFSNYGYTF.

The CDR3 protein is CASSLGQGIYEQYF. In nucleotides, the CDR3 is TGTGCCAGCAGCTTAGGGCAGGGCATCTACGAGCAGTACTTC. The V and J genes are TRBV11-1 and TRBJ2-7; D is perhaps TRBD1 (5 bases). The CDR3 sequence is 14 residues long. Germline CDR1 SGHAT, CDR2 FQDESV (reference sequence). With 1 base removed from V and 3 bases from J, the gap between germline ends came to 10 bases.

This clone ranks as medium-sized. This chain links TRBV19 with TRBJ2-1, with TRBD2 matching over 11 bases. CDR3 length: 21 residues. Germline CDR1 is LNHDA and CDR2 is SQIVND (reference sequence). Unmatched junction bases numbered 16, after V lost 1 base and J lost 2 bases. The CDR3 bases are TGTGCCAGTAGTATAGTCCGTCCCGGACTAGCGGGCCCCGGAGCCTACAATGAGCAGTTCTTC. The encoded protein is CASSIVRPGLAGPGAYNEQFF. The full variable domain, completed using reference TRBV19 and TRBJ2-1, is DGGITQSPKYLFRKEGQNVTLSCEQNLNHDAMYWYRQDPGQGLRLIYYSQIVNDFQKGDIAEGYSVSREKKESFPLTVTSAQKNPTAFYLCASSIVRPGLAGPGAYNEQFFGPGTRLTVL.

V usage is TRBV1 and J usage is TRBJ1-1. TRBV1 constitutes a pseudogene. The CDR3 spans 17 residues. CDR3 coding DNA: TGCACCAGCAGCCAAGATATTGAGGAGGCTATGGGCACTGAAGCTTTCTTT. Its translation is CTSSQDIEEAMGTEAFF.

This clone was counted a few times. The chain recombines TRBV5-4 with TRBJ2-7, with a possible D match to TRBD1 (5 bases). The CDR3 spans 14 residues. The germline V gene has CDR1 SGHNT and CDR2 YYREEE (reference sequence). Trimming stripped 0 bases from V and 6 bases from J, with 13 bases between. The CDR3 loop reads CASSLDRIGREQYF. The CDR3 bases are TGTGCCAGCAGCTTGGACAGGATTGGGCGCGAGCAGTACTTC.

The chain employs TRBV15 and TRBJ2-7, with D possibly TRBD1 on 6 matching bases. Trimming removed 0 bases at V and 4 bases at J, with 13 bases between. The CDR3 spans 15 residues. Germline CDR1 reads LNHNV; CDR2 reads YYDKDF (reference sequence). The CDR3 coding sequence is TGTGCCACCAGCAGAGATCCCCAAGGGGGTTACGAGCAGTACTTC. Its protein is CATSRDPQGGYEQYF.

The chain recombines TRBV2 with TRBJ2-1; TRBD1 matches 9 bases. V trimming: 3 bases; J trimming: 4 bases; junction bases outside the gene matches: 4. Germline V gives CDR1 SNHLY, CDR2 FYNNEI. This CDR3 spans 15 amino acids. CDR3 sequence reads: CASSEAGTGYNEQFF. The CDR3 DNA reads as TGTGCCAGCAGTGAGGCGGGGACAGGGTACAATGAGCAGTTCTTC.

This chain connects TRBV7-9 to TRBJ1-1; a possible D gene is TRBD1 (6 bases). This CDR3 is 12 amino acids long. V lost 5 bases and J 8 bases, leaving 12 bases between the germline ends. Germline V CDR1 and CDR2: SEHNR, FQNEAQ (reference sequence). The CDR3 here is CASSRDTGEAFF. As DNA, the CDR3 is TGTGCCAGCAGCCGAGATACAGGGGAAGCTTTCTTT.

This chain joins TRBV6-6 and TRBJ1-1; D not certain. The CDR3 sequence is 11 residues long. Between the trimmed V and J ends, which lost 7 bases and 10 bases, there was a span of 13 bases. Germline assignment: CDR1 MNHNY and CDR2 SVGAGI (reference sequence). The CDR3 protein is CASTPGVAAFF. CDR3 nucleotides: TGTGCCAGCACCCCCGGGGTGGCAGCTTTCTTT.

The chain combines TRBV18 with TRBJ2-7, with 7 bases lining up with TRBD1. J gave up 3 bases and V 4 bases, and 12 bases lay outside the gene matches. The V gene's germline CDR1 is KGHSH and CDR2 LQKENI. CDR3 length: 16 residues. Here the CDR3 DNA reads TGTGCCAGCTCACGCGCGCACCTGGGACAGCTCTACGAGCAGTACTTC. It translates to CASSRAHLGQLYEQYF. The full variable domain, completed using reference TRBV18 and TRBJ2-7, is NAGVMQNPRHLVRRRGQEARLRCSPMKGHSHVYWYRQLPEEGLKFMVYLQKENIIDESGMPKERFSAEFPKEGPSILRIQQVVRGDSAAYFCASSRAHLGQLYEQYFGPGTRLTVT.

The rearrangement uses TRBV10-1 and TRBJ2-3; 10 nucleotides align to TRBD2. The CDR3 runs to 18 residues. Trimming at V came to 5 bases and at J to 0 bases, leaving 11 bases not matched to a gene. CDR1 WNHNN and CDR2 SYGVQD come from the germline V gene (reference sequence). CDR3 coding DNA: TGCGCCAGCAGTCTAAGCCCTAGCGGGGGCCCTAGCACAGATACGCAGTATTTT. As protein: CASSLSPSGGPSTDTQYF.

The sample holds a few counts of this clone. The genes are TRBV29-1 and TRBJ1-2; the D is unclear. Germline CDR1 and CDR2: SQVTM and ANQGSEA. Deletions cut 1 base from V and 13 bases from J, with 16 bases between. This CDR3 contains 12 residues. CDR3 DNA sequence: TGCAGCGTTGAAGCGCGTTACCAAGATCTCACCTTC. Translating it yields CSVEARYQDLTF.

V gene TRBV27 combines with J gene TRBJ2-5; TRBD1 aligns across 7 bases. The CDR3 has 13 amino acids. Germline trimming cut 5 bases from V and 7 bases from J; bases unmatched to any gene: 7. Germline CDR1 is MNHEY and CDR2 is SMNVEV (reference sequence). Written as DNA, the CDR3 is TGTGCCAGCAGTCCGACAGGGCGAGGGACCCAGTACTTC. Protein: CASSPTGRGTQYF.

This clone appeared once. V and J are TRBV7-2 and TRBJ2-5; 10 bases align to TRBD2. Germline assignment: CDR1 SGHTA and CDR2 FQGNSA. This CDR3 spans 15 amino acids. V was clipped by 5 bases and J by 6 bases; unmatched bases: 9. DNA of the CDR3: TGTGCCAGCAGCGCCAGCGGGGGGGCCTCCCAGACCCAGTACTTC. This sequence encodes CASSASGGASQTQYF.

The chain carries TRBV5-6 and TRBJ1-2; D unclear. Germline V lookup: CDR1 SGHDT, CDR2 YYEEEE. There are 17 residues in the CDR3. V lost 0 bases and J 3 bases, leaving 18 bases between the germline ends. The DNA of the CDR3 is TGTGCCAGCAGCTTGGGAATCACGACTCCGAGAGACTATGGCTACACCTTC. Residues: CASSLGITTPRDYGYTF.

By share, this clone ranks as medium-sized (0.01 to 0.1%). The genes are TRBV7-9 and TRBJ2-3; 9 nucleotides agree with TRBD2. The ends lost 1 base at V and 3 bases at J; junction bases unmatched: 5. CDR1 is SEHNR and CDR2 is FQNEAQ in the germline V gene (reference sequence). The CDR3 totals 16 residues. CDR3 sequence (DNA): TGTGCCAGCAGCTTAGACAGCGGGGGGTGGACAGATACGCAGTATTTT. Translation: CASSLDSGGWTDTQYF.

A few counts support this clone. The V call is TRBV29-1, the J call TRBJ1-3, with D possibly being TRBD1 (6 bases). Trimming shortened V by 3 bases and J by 2 bases, and 11 bases separated the two germline ends. The CDR3 spans 14 residues. Germline V gene data show CDR1 as SQVTM and CDR2 as ANQGSEA. CDR3 protein: CSVETEGAGNTIYF. In DNA, the CDR3 is TGCAGCGTTGAGACCGAGGGGGCTGGAAACACCATATATTTT. Filled out from reference TRBV29-1 and TRBJ1-3, the complete variable domain reads SAVISQKPSRDICQRGTSLTIQCQVDSQVTMMFWYRQQPGQSLTLIATANQGSEATYESGFVIDKFPISRPNLTFSTLTVSNMSPEDSSIYLCSVETEGAGNTIYFGEGSWLTVV.